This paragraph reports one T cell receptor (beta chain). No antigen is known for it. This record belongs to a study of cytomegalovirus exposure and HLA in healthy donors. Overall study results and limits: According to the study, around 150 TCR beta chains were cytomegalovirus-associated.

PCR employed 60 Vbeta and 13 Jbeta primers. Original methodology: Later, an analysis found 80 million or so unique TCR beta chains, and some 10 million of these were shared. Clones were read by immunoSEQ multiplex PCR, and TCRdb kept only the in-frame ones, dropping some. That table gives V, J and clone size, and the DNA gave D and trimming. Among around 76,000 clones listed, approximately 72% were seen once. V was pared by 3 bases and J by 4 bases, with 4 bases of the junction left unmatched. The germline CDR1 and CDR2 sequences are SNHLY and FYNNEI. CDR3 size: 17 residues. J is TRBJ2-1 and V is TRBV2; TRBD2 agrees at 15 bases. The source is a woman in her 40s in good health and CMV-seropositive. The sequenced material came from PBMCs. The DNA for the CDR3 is TGTGCCAGCAGTGAGTTGGGGACTAGCGGGGGGTACAATGAGCAGTTCTTC. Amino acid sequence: CASSELGTSGGYNEQFF. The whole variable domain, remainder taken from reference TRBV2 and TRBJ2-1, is EPEVTQTPSHQVTQMGQEVILRCVPISNHLYFYWYRQILGQKVEFLVSFYNNEISEKSEIFDDQFSVERPDGSNFTLKIRSTKLEDSAMYFCASSELGTSGGYNEQFFGPGTRLTVL.